The rows below give T cell receptor beta chains drawn from one sample of a study of Graves' ophthalmopathy and Graves' hyperthyroidism. MiXCR was run by TCRdb on the multiplex PCR reads, yielding one entry per CDR3 protein. The profile shows around 670,000 distinct CDR3 sequences, around 40% of them singletons. The sequenced sample was peripheral blood. Receptors were obtained from an adult man with Graves' ophthalmopathy. Each CDR3 is given with its conserved first and last residue. A D gene is named only where the DNA matches it firmly. Some rows mark clone size as missing; the rest say once, few, many or name a class of expanded clone.

D gene: .; clone size: many; J gene: TRBJ1-5; V gene: TRBV24-1; CDR3 protein: CASSRHRADNQPQHF; CDR3 DNA: TGTGCCAGCAGTCGACACAGGGCCGACAATCAGCCCCAGCATTTT
D gene: .; clone size: few; J gene: TRBJ2-5; V gene: TRBV11-2; CDR3 protein: CASSLGASRIKETQYF; CDR3 DNA: TGTGCCAGCAGCTTAGGGGCTAGTAGGATAAAAGAGACCCAGTACTTC
D gene: .; clone size: many; J gene: TRBJ1-1; V gene: TRBV7-8; CDR3 protein: CASSLTGAGPLGAFF; CDR3 DNA: TGTGCCAGCAGCTTAACCGGTGCAGGACCATTGGGGGCTTTCTTT
D gene: .; clone size: .; J gene: TRBJ1-2; V gene: TRBV19; CDR3 protein: CASSISGRDYGYTF; CDR3 DNA: TGTGCCAGTAGTATATCGGGTCGTGACTATGGCTACACCTTC
D gene: TRBD1; clone size: many; J gene: TRBJ1-4; V gene: TRBV2; CDR3 protein: CASIRRDRALF; CDR3 DNA: TGTGCCAGCATCAGAAGGGACAGGGCTCTTTTT
D gene: .; clone size: many; J gene: TRBJ1-1; V gene: TRBV7-9; CDR3 protein: CASSPLGDTEAFF; CDR3 DNA: TGTGCCAGCAGCCCTTTAGGTGACACTGAAGCTTTCTTT
D gene: .; clone size: .; J gene: TRBJ2-6; V gene: TRBV7-3; CDR3 protein: CASSPRLFLDPSGANVLTF; CDR3 DNA: TGTGCCAGCAGCCCTCGCCTGTTCCTGGACCCCTCTGGGGCCAACGTCCTGACTTTC
D gene: TRBD2; clone size: .; J gene: TRBJ2-5; V gene: TRBV7-9; CDR3 protein: CASSLERGGGHRETQYF; CDR3 DNA: TGTGCCAGCAGTTTGGAAAGGGGCGGGGGGCACCGGGAGACCCAGTACTTC
D gene: .; clone size: .; J gene: TRBJ2-5; V gene: TRBV2; CDR3 protein: CASRTWDSALETQYF; CDR3 DNA: TGTGCCAGCAGAACATGGGACTCAGCGTTGGAGACCCAGTACTTC
D gene: TRBD1; clone size: many; J gene: TRBJ2-2; V gene: TRBV29-1; CDR3 protein: CSVRTGGGTGELFF; CDR3 DNA: TGCAGCGTCAGGACAGGGGGGGGCACCGGGGAGCTGTTTTTT
D gene: TRBD2; clone size: many; J gene: TRBJ2-7; V gene: TRBV10-3; CDR3 protein: CAIKLREGGYEQYF; CDR3 DNA: TGTGCCATCAAACTGCGGGAGGGAGGCTACGAGCAGTACTTC
D gene: .; clone size: many; J gene: TRBJ2-6; V gene: TRBV15; CDR3 protein: CATMLKGDSRSGANVLTF; CDR3 DNA: TGTGCCACCATGTTGAAAGGTGACAGTCGCTCTGGGGCCAACGTCCTGACTTTC
D gene: .; clone size: few; J gene: TRBJ1-5; V gene: TRBV7-2; CDR3 protein: CASSPGPRGNQPQHF; CDR3 DNA: TGTGCCAGCAGCCCGGGCCCACGCGGCAATCAGCCCCAGCATTTT
D gene: .; clone size: .; J gene: TRBJ2-3; V gene: TRBV7-2; CDR3 protein: CASSLVFTDTQYF; CDR3 DNA: TGTGCCAGCAGCTTAGTGTTCACAGATACGCAGTATTTT